The 22 T cell receptor beta chains below were found in one sample sequenced in a study of T-cell reconstitution after alpha-beta-depleted transplantation in children. Preparation of the TCRbeta library was carried out with unique molecular identifiers. TCRdb re-analysed the PCR reads in MiXCR, keeping a single row per CDR3 protein. The sample holds about 640,000 distinct CDR3 sequences, 10% to 15% seen once. The specimen was PBMCs, mostly from graft donor cells, collected 360 days after TCRalphabeta/CD19-depleted stem cell transplant. Receptor source: a male patient younger than 18 who had a stem cell transplant for acute myeloid leukemia, so the T cells may come from the graft donor.

This clonotype was recorded once. DNA for the CDR3: TGCGCCAGCAGCTTATGGGACAGGGGATTAGATAATTCACCCCTCCACTTT. This gives the protein CASSLWDRGLDNSPLHF. The chain has TRBV5-1 and TRBJ1-6, with 10 bases fitting TRBD1. Germline V gene data show CDR1 as SGHRS and CDR2 as YFSETQ. The CDR3 sequence is 17 residues long. Losses at the gene ends were 2 bases for V and 5 bases for J; bases not matched to a gene: 7.

This clonotype was recorded at least ten times. V is TRBV21-1 and J is TRBJ2-2; TRBD2 was called by the table and not checked on the DNA. TRBV21-1 is shown as a pseudogene. The CDR3 length is 16 residues. The CDR3 spells CASSNPEGPPTGELFF. CDR3 DNA: TGTGCCAGCAGCAATCCTGAGGGGCCTCCCACCGGGGAGCTGTTTTTT.

The genes are TRBV7-2 and TRBJ2-2; D is undetermined. V shed 8 bases and J shed 5 bases, with 21 bases lying between them. Germline CDR1 is SGHTA and CDR2 is FQGNSA. The CDR3 consists of 16 residues. The DNA of the CDR3 is TGTGCCAGCTCCGTAGGGTCCCTCAGTAGGACCGGGGAGCTGTTTTTT. This encodes CASSVGSLSRTGELFF. The full variable domain, completed using reference TRBV7-2 and TRBJ2-2, is GAGVSQSPSNKVTEKGKDVELRCDPISGHTALYWYRQSLGQGLEFLIYFQGNSAPDKSGLPSDRFSAERTGGSVSTLTIQRTQQEDSAVYLCASSVGSLSRTGELFFGEGSRLTVL.

The rearrangement links TRBV29-1 to TRBJ2-3; 7 nucleotides line up with TRBD2. V was pared by 7 bases and J by 1 base, with 11 bases of the junction left unmatched. This CDR3 has 15 amino acids. Germline CDR1 reads SQVTM; CDR2 reads ANQGSEA. Here the CDR3 DNA reads TGCAGCGATGGACTTAGCGGGTTCGGCACAGATACGCAGTATTTT. It encodes CSDGLSGFGTDTQYF.

The chain links TRBV5-6 to TRBJ2-4, with a weak D call TRBD1 (5 bases). Trimming removed 5 bases at V and 2 bases at J, with 11 bases between. In germline, CDR1 is SGHDT, CDR2 YYEEEE. This CDR3 contains 14 residues. The CDR3 DNA sequence: TGTGCCAGCAGACTCACAGGCTCCAAAAACATTCAGTACTTC. Translation: CASRLTGSKNIQYF.

The V and J genes are TRBV7-3 and TRBJ2-2; 8 nucleotides agree with TRBD2. V lost 5 bases and J lost 3; bases outside the gene matches: 2. This CDR3 has 14 residues. CDR1 and CDR2 (germline): SGHTA, FQGTGA. The DNA for the CDR3 is TGTGCCAGCAGCATACTAGCGGACACCGGGGAGCTGTTTTTT. It yields the protein CASSILADTGELFF. The full variable domain, with the rest looked up from reference TRBV7-3 and TRBJ2-2, is GAGVSQTPSNKVTEKGKYVELRCDPISGHTALYWYRQSLGQGPEFLIYFQGTGAADDSGLPNDRFFAVRPEGSVSTLKIQRTERGDSAVYLCASSILADTGELFFGEGSRLTVL.

This clonotype was observed a handful of times. This chain connects TRBV28 to TRBJ2-1, with 7 nucleotides matching TRBD2. This CDR3 contains 13 residues. Per the germline V gene, CDR1 is MDHEN and CDR2 is SYDVKM. Trimming removed 10 bases from V and 7 bases from J; junction bases left unmatched: 10. The CDR3 coding sequence is TGTGCCATTGAACGCCGGGACTATAATGAGCAGTTCTTC. It yields the protein CAIERRDYNEQFF.

The V call is TRBV7-3, the J call TRBJ2-2; 7 bases line up with TRBD1. This CDR3 contains 15 residues. Germline loops: CDR1 SGHTA, CDR2 FQGTGA. Losses at the gene ends were 5 bases for V and 5 bases for J; bases not matched to a gene: 8. CDR3 protein: CASSPRTGPTGELFF. The CDR3, as DNA: TGTGCCAGCAGCCCGCGGACAGGACCTACCGGGGAGCTGTTTTTT.

This chain links TRBV11-2 with TRBJ2-1; D is possibly TRBD1 or TRBD2 (5 bases each). CDR1 is SGHAT, CDR2 FQNNGV, per germline. The V gene lost 4 bases and the J gene lost 8 bases, with 27 bases spanning the gap. The CDR3 length is 18 residues. CDR3 in amino acids: CASSYPRDGGPGRHEQFF. CDR3 sequence (DNA): TGTGCCAGCAGCTACCCCCGGGACGGTGGGCCTGGTAGGCATGAGCAGTTCTTC. The full variable domain, with the rest looked up from reference TRBV11-2 and TRBJ2-1, is EAGVAQSPRYKIIEKRQSVAFWCNPISGHATLYWYQQILGQGPKLLIQFQNNGVVDDSQLPKDRFSAERLKGVDSTLKIQPAKLEDSAVYLCASSYPRDGGPGRHEQFFGPGTRLTVL.

This clonotype was seen at least ten times. CDR3 sequence: CSDTSGWSSYNEQFF. The CDR3 region has the DNA TGCAGCGACACTAGCGGCTGGAGCTCCTACAATGAGCAGTTCTTC. The chain links TRBV29-1 to TRBJ2-1; 8 nucleotides line up with TRBD2. CDR1 and CDR2 (germline): SQVTM, ANQGSEA. Trimming cost V 7 bases and J 0 bases; bases outside gene matches: 8. CDR3 length equals 15 residues.

The V call is TRBV4-1, the J call TRBJ1-2; no definite D call. Germline loops: CDR1 MGHRA, CDR2 YSYEKL. V was cut by 0 bases and J by 4 bases, with 15 bases left in between. The length of the CDR3 is 16 residues. DNA for the CDR3: TGCGCCAGCAGCCAAGAGCGCGCAGGCTTGGGCTATGGCTACACCTTC. This encodes CASSQERAGLGYGYTF.

The chain couples TRBV20-1 to TRBJ1-5; tentative D call: TRBD1 (5 bases). Deletions cut 0 bases from V and 0 bases from J, with 12 bases between. The CDR3 length is 16 residues. Per germline, CDR1 DFQATT and CDR2 SNEGSKA (reference sequence). As DNA, the CDR3 is TGCAGTGCTAGAGATCCGCGACAGTTTAGCAATCAGCCCCAGCATTTT. This translates into CSARDPRQFSNQPQHF.

The chain recombines TRBV29-1 with TRBJ1-2; 11 bases fit TRBD1. Trimming took 4 bases from V and 8 from J; bases not matched to a gene: 12. The CDR3 length is 15 residues. Germline V gene lookup returns CDR1 SQVTM and CDR2 ANQGSEA. CDR3 DNA: TGCAGCGTTGCGGGATTTCGGACAGGGGGCGGCGGCTACACCTTC. Protein sequence: CSVAGFRTGGGGYTF.

The genes are TRBV9 and TRBJ2-1; TRBD2 is a possible D gene (6 bases). V lost 0 bases, J lost 5 bases, and 15 bases lay in between. The V gene's germline CDR1 is SGDLS and CDR2 YYNGEE. This CDR3 contains 16 residues. This chain's CDR3 is CASSVGDSGPDNEQFF. The CDR3 bases are TGTGCCAGCAGCGTAGGAGATAGCGGACCAGACAATGAGCAGTTCTTC.

This clonotype was picked up a small number of times. CDR3: CASSSTGSFYGYTF. The DNA for the CDR3 is TGCGCCAGCAGCTCGACGGGGTCCTTCTATGGCTACACCTTC. V and J are TRBV10-2 and TRBJ1-2; no definite D call. Germline V gives CDR1 WSHSY, CDR2 SAAADI. The CDR3 has 14 residues. Trimming pared 6 bases from V and 4 bases from J, leaving 15 bases between.

The chain has TRBV28 and TRBJ2-7; 9 nucleotides match TRBD2. Germline values: CDR1 MDHEN, CDR2 SYDVKM. The CDR3 loop spans 15 amino acids. The V segment lost 4 bases and the J segment 7 bases; nucleotides outside the gene matches: 11. CDR3 amino acids: CASSWGASGTGEQYF. Here the CDR3 DNA reads TGTGCCAGCAGTTGGGGGGCTAGCGGGACCGGAGAGCAGTACTTC.

This clonotype has a count of ten or more. J is TRBJ2-7 and V is TRBV5-1; 8 nucleotides line up with TRBD2. Per germline, CDR1 SGHRS and CDR2 YFSETQ. V lost 0 bases, J lost 3 bases, and 5 bases stayed unmatched. CDR3 length: 15 amino acids. CDR3 protein: CASSLGLALYYEQYF. The DNA of the CDR3 is TGCGCCAGCAGCTTGGGACTAGCGCTATACTACGAGCAGTACTTC.

This rearrangement joins TRBV12-5 to TRBJ2-7; 9 bases fit TRBD2. The CDR3 length is 18 residues. V gave up 0 bases and J gave up 0 bases; unmatched junction bases: 9. From germline, CDR1 is LGHNT and CDR2 FRNRAP. The CDR3 nucleotides read TGTGCTAGTGGTTTGGTATCGTCCGCGACTAGCGGCTCCTACGAGCAGTACTTC. It codes for CASGLVSSATSGSYEQYF. Full variable domain (outside the CDR3, taken from reference TRBV12-5 and TRBJ2-7): DARVTQTPRHKVTEMGQEVTMRCQPILGHNTVFWYRQTMMQGLELLAYFRNRAPLDDSGMPKDRFSAEMPDATLATLKIQPSEPRDSAVYFCASGLVSSATSGSYEQYFGPGTRLTVT.

This chain joins TRBV9 and TRBJ1-1, with TRBD1 identical over 9 bases. Germline V gene lookup returns CDR1 SGDLS and CDR2 YYNGEE. This CDR3 spans 16 amino acids. The junction had 3 bases not matched to a gene; V was cut back by 0 bases and J by 0 bases. CDR3 region: CASSVGDRVMNTEAFF. DNA for the CDR3: TGTGCCAGCAGCGTAGGGGACAGGGTGATGAACACTGAAGCTTTCTTT.

This chain joins TRBV6-2 or TRBV6-3 and TRBJ2-3, with 13 bases aligning to TRBD2. The CDR3 contains 16 residues. Trimming at V came to 6 bases and at J to 3 bases, leaving 6 bases not matched to a gene. Germline V lookup: CDR1 MNHEY, CDR2 SVGEGT. The CDR3 nucleotides read TGTGCCAGCAGGAAGGGGACTAGCGGGACAACAGATACGCAGTATTTT. Protein sequence: CASRKGTSGTTDTQYF.

The chain carries TRBV6-5 and TRBJ2-1, with D uncertain. Trimming took off 0 bases at V and 1 base at J, with 10 bases between the two ends. The CDR3 consists of 16 residues. CDR1 is MNHEY, CDR2 SVGAGI, per germline. In DNA, the CDR3 is TGTGCCAGCAGTTACTCGATAACTTTATCCTACAATGAGCAGTTCTTC. It is translated as CASSYSITLSYNEQFF.

The V call is TRBV5-5, the J call TRBJ2-7; 10 bases line up with TRBD1. The CDR3 is 16 amino acids. Trimming cost V 3 bases and J 2 bases; bases outside gene matches: 8. CDR1 is SGHKS, CDR2 YYEKEE, per germline (reference sequence). The CDR3 is CASSWGAGTGAYEQYF. The CDR3 DNA is TGTGCCAGCAGCTGGGGGGCAGGGACAGGGGCCTACGAGCAGTACTTC.